The T cell receptor beta chain described here comes from a study of T cells after yellow fever vaccination. Findings and limits, study-wide: Booster sampling recovered most clones from primary vaccination (under 97% CD4, just over 85% CD8). Abundant bulk-derived clonotypes could contaminate FACS-sorted repertoires.

The CDR3 totals 16 residues. From germline, CDR1 is SGDLS and CDR2 YYNGEE. Losses at the gene ends were 0 bases for V and 4 bases for J; bases not matched to a gene: 6. This clonotype was seen a few times. Its antigen is unknown. 5'RACE template switching generated TCR cDNA, adding a universal primer site and UMIs. TCRdb processed the 5' RACE reads anew with MiXCR; each CDR3 protein has one entry. The sample carries approximately 350,000 distinct CDR3 sequences, roughly 10% recorded once. Sample: PBMCs, taken on the day of the first yellow fever vaccination. This TCR derives from a man younger than 30 who received the YFV17D yellow fever vaccine. The rearrangement links TRBV9 to TRBJ2-5; 10 bases are a match to TRBD2. CDR3 DNA sequence: TGTGCCAGCAGCGTAGTAAGCGGGGGGGCCGGAGAGACCCAGTACTTC. The encoded protein is CASSVVSGGAGETQYF.